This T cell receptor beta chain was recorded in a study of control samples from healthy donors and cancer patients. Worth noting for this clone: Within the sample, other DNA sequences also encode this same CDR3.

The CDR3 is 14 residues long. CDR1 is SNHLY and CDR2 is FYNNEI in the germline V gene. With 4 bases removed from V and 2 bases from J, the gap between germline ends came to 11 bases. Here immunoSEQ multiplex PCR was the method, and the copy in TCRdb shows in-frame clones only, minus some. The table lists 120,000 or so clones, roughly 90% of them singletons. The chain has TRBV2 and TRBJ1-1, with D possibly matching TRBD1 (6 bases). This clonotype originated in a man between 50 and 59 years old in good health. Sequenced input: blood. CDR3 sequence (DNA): TGTGCCAGCAGTGGTCAGGGGAAAAACACTGAAGCTTTCTTT. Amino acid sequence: CASSGQGKNTEAFF.